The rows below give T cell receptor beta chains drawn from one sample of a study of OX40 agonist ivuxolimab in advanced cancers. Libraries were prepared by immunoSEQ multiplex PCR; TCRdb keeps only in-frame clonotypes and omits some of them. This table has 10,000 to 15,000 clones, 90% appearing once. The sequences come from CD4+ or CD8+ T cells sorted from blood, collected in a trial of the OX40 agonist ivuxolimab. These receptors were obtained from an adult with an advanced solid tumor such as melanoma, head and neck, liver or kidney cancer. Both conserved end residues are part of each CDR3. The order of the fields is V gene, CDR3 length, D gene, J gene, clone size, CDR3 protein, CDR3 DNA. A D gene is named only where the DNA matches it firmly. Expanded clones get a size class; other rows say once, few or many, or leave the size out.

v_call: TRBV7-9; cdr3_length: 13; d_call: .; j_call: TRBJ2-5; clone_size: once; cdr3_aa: CASSLGIQETQYF; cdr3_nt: TGTGCCAGCAGCTTGGGAATCCAAGAGACCCAGTACTTC
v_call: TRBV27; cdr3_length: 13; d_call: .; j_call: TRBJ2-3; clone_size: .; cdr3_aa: CASSWGEGDTQYF; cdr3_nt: TGTGCCAGCAGTTGGGGAGAGGGGGATACGCAGTATTTT
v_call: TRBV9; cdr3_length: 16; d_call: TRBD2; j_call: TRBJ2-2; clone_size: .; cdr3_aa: CASSVTGGPNTGELFF; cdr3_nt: TGTGCCAGCAGCGTAACGGGGGGGCCGAACACCGGGGAGCTGTTTTTT
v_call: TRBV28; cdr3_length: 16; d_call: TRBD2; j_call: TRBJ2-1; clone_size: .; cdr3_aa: CASSLYTSGVYNEQFF; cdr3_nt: TGTGCCAGCAGTTTGTACACTAGCGGAGTCTACAATGAGCAGTTCTTC
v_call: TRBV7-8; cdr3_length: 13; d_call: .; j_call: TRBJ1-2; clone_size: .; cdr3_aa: CASSPETVNGYTF; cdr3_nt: TGTGCCAGCAGCCCAGAGACAGTTAATGGCTACACCTTC
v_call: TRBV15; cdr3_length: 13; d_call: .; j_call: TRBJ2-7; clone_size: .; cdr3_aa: CATSSPRAYEQYF; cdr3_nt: TGTGCCACCAGCAGTCCCCGGGCCTACGAGCAGTACTTC
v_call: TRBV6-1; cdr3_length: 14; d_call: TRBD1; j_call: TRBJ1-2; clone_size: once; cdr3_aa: CASSEALGQGGYTF; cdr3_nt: TGTGCCAGCAGTGAAGCCTTGGGACAGGGGGGCTACACCTTC
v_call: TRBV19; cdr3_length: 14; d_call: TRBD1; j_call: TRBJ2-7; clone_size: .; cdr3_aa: CASIPGGRSYEQYF; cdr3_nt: TGTGCCAGTATTCCAGGGGGACGGAGCTACGAGCAGTACTTC
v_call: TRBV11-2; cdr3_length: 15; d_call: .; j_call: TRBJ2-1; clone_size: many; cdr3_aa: CASSLGGGELNEQFF; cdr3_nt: TGTGCCAGCAGCTTAGGGGGGGGCGAATTGAATGAGCAGTTCTTC
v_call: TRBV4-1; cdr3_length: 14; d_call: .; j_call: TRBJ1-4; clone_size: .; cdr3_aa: CASRQVRAGEKLFF; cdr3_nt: TGCGCCAGCAGACAAGTTCGTGCGGGAGAAAAACTGTTTTTT
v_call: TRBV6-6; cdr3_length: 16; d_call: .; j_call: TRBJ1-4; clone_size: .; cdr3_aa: CASSYPIGATNEKLFF; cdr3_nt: TGTGCCAGCAGTTACCCAATCGGTGCAACTAATGAAAAACTGTTTTTT
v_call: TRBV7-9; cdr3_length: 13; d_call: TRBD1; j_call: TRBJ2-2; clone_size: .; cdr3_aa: CASRYRGTGELFF; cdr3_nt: TGTGCCAGCAGATACAGGGGCACCGGGGAGCTGTTTTTT
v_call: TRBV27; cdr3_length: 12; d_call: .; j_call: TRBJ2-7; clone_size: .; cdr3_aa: CASSFRGYEQYF; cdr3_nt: TGTGCCAGCAGTTTCAGGGGTTACGAGCAGTACTTC
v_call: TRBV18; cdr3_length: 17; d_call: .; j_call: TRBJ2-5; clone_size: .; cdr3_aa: CASSPPFLAAAEETQYF; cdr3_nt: TGTGCCAGCTCACCACCGTTTCTGGCGGCAGCCGAAGAGACCCAGTACTTC
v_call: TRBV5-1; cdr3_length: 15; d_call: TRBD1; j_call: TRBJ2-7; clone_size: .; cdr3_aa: CASSPGQGGTYEQYF; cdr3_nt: TGCGCCAGCAGCCCAGGACAGGGGGGGACCTACGAGCAGTACTTC
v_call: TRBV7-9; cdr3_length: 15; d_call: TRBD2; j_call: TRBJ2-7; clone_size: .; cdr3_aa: CASSFGGGSSYEQYF; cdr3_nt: TGTGCCAGCAGCTTCGGCGGGGGGTCCTCCTACGAGCAGTACTTC
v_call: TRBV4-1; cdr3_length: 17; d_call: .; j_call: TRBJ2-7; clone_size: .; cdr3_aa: CASSQQNLYGGTYEQYF; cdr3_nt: TGCGCCAGCAGCCAACAAAATCTGTACGGAGGGACCTACGAGCAGTACTTC
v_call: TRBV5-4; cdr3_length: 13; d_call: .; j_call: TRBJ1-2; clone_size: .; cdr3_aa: CASSPDAGGGYTF; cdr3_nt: TGTGCCAGCAGCCCCGACGCAGGTGGTGGCTACACCTTC
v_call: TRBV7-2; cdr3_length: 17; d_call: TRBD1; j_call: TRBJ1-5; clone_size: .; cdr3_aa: CASSLGTGGFSNQPQHF; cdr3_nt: TGTGCCAGCAGCCTTGGGACAGGGGGCTTTAGCAATCAGCCCCAGCATTTT
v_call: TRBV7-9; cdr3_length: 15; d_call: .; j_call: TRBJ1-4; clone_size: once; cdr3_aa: CASSFNAATDEKLFF; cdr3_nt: TGTGCCAGCAGCTTCAACGCGGCGACGGATGAAAAACTGTTTTTT
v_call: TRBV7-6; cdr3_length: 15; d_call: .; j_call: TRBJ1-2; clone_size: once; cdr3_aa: CASSPRQRGFSGYTF; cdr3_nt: TGTGCCAGCAGCCCCCGACAGCGGGGGTTTAGTGGCTACACCTTC
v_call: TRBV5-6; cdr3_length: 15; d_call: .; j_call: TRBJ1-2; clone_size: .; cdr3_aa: CASSSRVGLSYGYTF; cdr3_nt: TGTGCCAGCAGCTCAAGGGTTGGGTTATCCTATGGCTACACCTTC
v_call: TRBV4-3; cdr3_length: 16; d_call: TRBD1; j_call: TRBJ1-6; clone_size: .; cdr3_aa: CASSQTTGEYNSPLHF; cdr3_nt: TGCGCCAGCAGCCAAACAACAGGGGAGTATAATTCACCCCTCCACTTT
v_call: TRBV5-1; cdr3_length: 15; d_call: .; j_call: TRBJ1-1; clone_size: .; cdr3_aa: CASSLWAGMNTEAFF; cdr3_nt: TGCGCCAGCAGCTTGTGGGCAGGGATGAACACTGAAGCTTTCTTT
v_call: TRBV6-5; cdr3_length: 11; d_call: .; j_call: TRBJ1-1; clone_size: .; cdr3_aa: CSQSVNTEAFF; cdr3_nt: TGTTCTCAAAGCGTTAACACTGAAGCTTTCTTT
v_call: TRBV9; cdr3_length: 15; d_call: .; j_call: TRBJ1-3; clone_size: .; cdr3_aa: CASSPRNRGVNTIYF; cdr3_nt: TGTGCCAGCAGCCCCCGAAACCGGGGGGTAAACACCATATATTTT
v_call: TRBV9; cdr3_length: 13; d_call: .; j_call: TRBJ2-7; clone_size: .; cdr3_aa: CASSSTGFNEQYF; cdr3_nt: TGTGCCAGCAGCTCAACAGGGTTCAACGAGCAGTACTTC
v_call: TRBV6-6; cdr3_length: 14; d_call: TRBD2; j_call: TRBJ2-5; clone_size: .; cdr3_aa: CASSFATSEETQYF; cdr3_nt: TGTGCCAGCAGTTTCGCGACTAGCGAAGAGACCCAGTACTTC
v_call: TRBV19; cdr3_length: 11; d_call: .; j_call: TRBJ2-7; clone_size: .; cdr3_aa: CASSINNEQYF; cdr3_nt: TGTGCCAGTAGTATCAACAACGAGCAGTACTTC
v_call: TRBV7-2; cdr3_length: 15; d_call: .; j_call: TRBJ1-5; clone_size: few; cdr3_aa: CASSLLGGGNQPQHF; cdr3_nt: TGTGCCAGCAGCTTGTTGGGTGGGGGCAATCAGCCCCAGCATTTT
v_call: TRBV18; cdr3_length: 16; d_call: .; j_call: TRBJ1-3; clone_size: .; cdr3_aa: CASHIWGLDSGNTIYF; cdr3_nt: TGTGCCAGCCACATATGGGGCCTGGACTCTGGAAACACCATATATTTT
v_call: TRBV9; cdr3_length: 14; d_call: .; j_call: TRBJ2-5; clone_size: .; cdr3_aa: CASSVRGGQETQYF; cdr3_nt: TGTGCCAGCAGCGTACGAGGGGGTCAAGAGACCCAGTACTTC
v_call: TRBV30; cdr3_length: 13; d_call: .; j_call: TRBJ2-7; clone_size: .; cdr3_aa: CAWRPSGSYEQYF; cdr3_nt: TGTGCCTGGCGACCCTCGGGATCCTACGAGCAGTACTTC
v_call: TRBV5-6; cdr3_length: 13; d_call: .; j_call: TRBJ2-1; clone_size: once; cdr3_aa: CASSLALVDEQFF; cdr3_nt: TGTGCCAGCAGCTTGGCCTTAGTTGACGAGCAGTTCTTC
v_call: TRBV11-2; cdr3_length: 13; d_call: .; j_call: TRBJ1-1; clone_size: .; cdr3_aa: CASEAGTNTEAFF; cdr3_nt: TGTGCCAGCGAGGCAGGGACAAACACTGAAGCTTTCTTT
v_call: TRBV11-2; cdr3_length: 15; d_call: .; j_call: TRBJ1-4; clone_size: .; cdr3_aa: CASSPHAAEREKLFF; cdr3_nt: TGTGCCAGCAGCCCTCATGCGGCAGAAAGAGAAAAACTGTTTTTT
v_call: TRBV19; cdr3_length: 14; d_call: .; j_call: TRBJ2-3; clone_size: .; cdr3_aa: CASSNWEGADTQYF; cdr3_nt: TGTGCCAGTAGTAACTGGGAAGGAGCAGATACGCAGTATTTT
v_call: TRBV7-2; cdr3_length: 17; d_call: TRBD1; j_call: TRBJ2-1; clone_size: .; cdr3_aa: CASSAYGTELFYNEQFF; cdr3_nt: TGTGCCAGCTCAGCTTACGGGACAGAGCTCTTCTACAATGAGCAGTTCTTC
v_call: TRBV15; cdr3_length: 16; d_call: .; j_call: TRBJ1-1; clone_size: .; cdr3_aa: CATSKPRVGLGTEAFF; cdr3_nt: TGTGCCACCAGCAAACCTCGGGTTGGCCTGGGGACTGAAGCTTTCTTT
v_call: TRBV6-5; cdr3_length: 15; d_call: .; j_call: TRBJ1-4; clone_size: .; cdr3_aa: CASSYLGTRNEKLFF; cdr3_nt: TGTGCCAGCAGTTACTTGGGCACACGTAATGAAAAACTGTTTTTT
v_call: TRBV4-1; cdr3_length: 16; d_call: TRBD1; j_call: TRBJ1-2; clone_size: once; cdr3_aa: CASSHLSGQGAYGYTF; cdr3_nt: TGCGCCAGCAGCCATCTATCGGGACAGGGGGCCTATGGCTACACCTTC
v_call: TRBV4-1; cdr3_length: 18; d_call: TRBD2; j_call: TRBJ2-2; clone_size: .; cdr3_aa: CASSQGAEAGGGTGELFF; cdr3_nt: TGCGCCAGCAGCCAAGGGGCGGAAGCGGGAGGTGGTACCGGGGAGCTGTTTTTT
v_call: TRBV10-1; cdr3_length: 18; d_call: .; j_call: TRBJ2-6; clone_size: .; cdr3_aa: CASSTITSAQSRANVLTF; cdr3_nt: TGCGCCAGCAGTACGATAACAAGCGCACAAAGTCGGGCCAACGTCCTGACTTTC
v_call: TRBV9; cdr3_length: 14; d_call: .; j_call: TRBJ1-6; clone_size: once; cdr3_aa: CASSPGGYNSPLHF; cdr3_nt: TGTGCCAGCAGCCCCGGGGGTTATAATTCACCCCTCCACTTT
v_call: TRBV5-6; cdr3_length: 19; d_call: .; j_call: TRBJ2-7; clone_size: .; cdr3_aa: CASSLEVGGSGTFLYEQYF; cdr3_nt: TGTGCCAGCAGCTTGGAAGTGGGGGGCAGTGGAACTTTCCTTTACGAGCAGTACTTC
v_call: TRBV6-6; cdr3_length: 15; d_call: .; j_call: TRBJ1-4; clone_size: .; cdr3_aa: CASSQPGSWNEKLFF; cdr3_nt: TGTGCCAGCAGCCAACCCGGGAGCTGGAATGAAAAACTGTTTTTT
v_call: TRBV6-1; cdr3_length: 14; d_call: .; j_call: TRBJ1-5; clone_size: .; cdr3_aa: CASRGTGNSQPQHF; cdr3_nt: TGTGCCAGCAGAGGGACGGGTAACAGTCAGCCCCAGCATTTT
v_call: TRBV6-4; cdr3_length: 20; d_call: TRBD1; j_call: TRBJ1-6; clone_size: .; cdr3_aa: CASSDSNKLQGNSYNSPLHF; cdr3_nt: TGTGCCAGCAGTGACTCGAATAAGTTACAGGGGAACTCCTATAATTCACCCCTCCACTTT